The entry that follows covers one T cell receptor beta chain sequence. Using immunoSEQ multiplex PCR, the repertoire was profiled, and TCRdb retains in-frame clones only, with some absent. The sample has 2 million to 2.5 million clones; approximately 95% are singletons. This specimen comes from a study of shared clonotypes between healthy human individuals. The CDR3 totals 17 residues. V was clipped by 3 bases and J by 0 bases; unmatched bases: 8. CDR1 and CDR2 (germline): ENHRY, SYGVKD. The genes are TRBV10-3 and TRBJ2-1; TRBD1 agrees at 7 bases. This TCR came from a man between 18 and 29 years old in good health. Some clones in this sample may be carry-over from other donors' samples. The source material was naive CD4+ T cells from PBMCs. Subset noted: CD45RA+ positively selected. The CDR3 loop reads CAISDRYEGASYNEQFF. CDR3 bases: TGTGCCATCAGTGACCGATATGAGGGGGCCTCCTACAATGAGCAGTTCTTC.